Listed here are 7 T cell receptor beta chains from one sample, sequenced in a study of long-term antiretroviral therapy in people with HIV. Investigators performed immunoSEQ version v3.0 at survey level. Libraries were prepared by immunoSEQ multiplex PCR; TCRdb keeps only in-frame clonotypes and omits some of them. The table includes some 15,000 clones, over 60% detected once. The specimen was unsorted PBMCs, collected 0.5 years before starting antiretroviral therapy. These receptors were obtained from a woman aged 40 to 50 with HIV.

The V call is TRBV28, the J call TRBJ1-1; D ambiguous. Germline V gives CDR1 MDHEN, CDR2 SYDVKM. V gave up 6 bases and J gave up 5 bases, with 7 bases separating them. This CDR3 is built from 11 residues. CDR3 DNA sequence: TGTGCCAGCAGAGGTAGGACTGAAGCTTTCTTT. Translating it yields CASRGRTEAFF. Full variable domain (remainder filled in from reference TRBV28 and TRBJ1-1): DVKVTQSSRYLVKRTGEKVFLECVQDMDHENMFWYRQDPGLGLRLIYFSYDVKMKEKGDIPEGYSVSREKKERFSLILESASTNQTSMYLCASRGRTEAFFGQGTRLTVV.

This clone appeared a few times. The chain has TRBV19 and TRBJ1-5, with D tentatively TRBD1 (5 bases). Germline loops: CDR1 LNHDA, CDR2 SQIVND (reference sequence). The V end lost 8 bases, the J end lost 0 bases, and 11 bases lay between the germline ends. CDR3 length: 14 residues. The CDR3 sequence is CASGTVYSNQPQHF. The CDR3 DNA is TGTGCCAGTGGGACGGTCTATAGCAATCAGCCCCAGCATTTT. Based on the CDR3 plus reference TRBV19 and TRBJ1-5, the full variable domain is DGGITQSPKYLFRKEGQNVTLSCEQNLNHDAMYWYRQDPGQGLRLIYYSQIVNDFQKGDIAEGYSVSREKKESFPLTVTSAQKNPTAFYLCASGTVYSNQPQHFGDGTRLSIL.

CDR3 sequence (DNA): TGTGCCAGCAGCTTGTACCAGGGGGCCCTCCTCTCCTACGAGCAGTACTTC. It specifies CASSLYQGALLSYEQYF. This chain joins TRBV5-6 and TRBJ2-7; 8 nucleotides match TRBD1. Germline V CDR1 and CDR2: SGHDT, YYEEEE. The V gene end was trimmed by 1 base and the J gene end by 0 bases; junction bases not matched to a gene: 9. This CDR3 region has 17 residues.

This rearrangement joins TRBV6-5 to TRBJ1-2; the match to TRBD1 covers 12 bases. CDR3 size: 15 residues. J lost 8 bases, V lost 1 base, and 5 bases had no gene match. The germline V gene encodes CDR1 MNHEY and CDR2 SVGAGI. In DNA form, the CDR3 reads TGTGCCAGCAGTTACTTGGGACAGGGGGCCCAAGGCTACACCTTC. Encoded protein: CASSYLGQGAQGYTF.

The chain recombines TRBV2 with TRBJ2-7, with a possible D match to TRBD1 (5 bases). Trimming removed 6 bases from V and 3 bases from J, with 12 bases in between. The CDR3 runs to 13 residues. Germline-derived CDR1 and CDR2 are SNHLY and FYNNEI. The CDR3: CASRWAGNYEQYF. The CDR3 DNA sequence: TGTGCCAGCAGGTGGGCAGGGAACTACGAGCAGTACTTC.

The chain joins TRBV10-1 to TRBJ2-7, with D perhaps TRBD1 (5 bases). Germline CDR1 and CDR2: WNHNN and SYGVQD (reference sequence). Trimming cost V 2 bases and J 3 bases, with 8 bases left between them. The CDR3 runs to 13 residues. DNA for the CDR3: TGCGCCAGCAGTGAGGACAGAGGCTACGAGCAGTACTTC. Translated, it gives CASSEDRGYEQYF.

J is TRBJ2-3 and V is TRBV7-9; D gene uncertain. The CDR3 totals 16 residues. Germline lookup yields CDR1 SEHNR and CDR2 FQNEAQ (reference sequence). V dropped 5 bases and J dropped 3 bases, with 18 bases sitting between them. CDR3 amino acids: CASSPRVGPHTDTQYF. The CDR3 bases are TGTGCCAGCAGCCCTAGGGTAGGTCCCCATACAGATACGCAGTATTTT.